The present entry profiles one T cell receptor (beta chain) with its context. Its antigen is still unknown. This entry belongs to a study of cytomegalovirus exposure and HLA in healthy donors. Across the whole study: Around 80 million unique TCRs from HLA-typed donors were held in an early data release. Findings of the study overall: Certain indistinguishable V segments, among them TRBV6-2 and TRBV6-3, were excluded.

Between the trimmed V and J ends, which lost 5 bases and 4 bases, there was a span of 23 bases. Germline V CDR1 and CDR2: MDHEN, SYDVKM. The CDR3 is made up of 17 amino acids. The PCR made use of 60 Vbeta and 13 Jbeta primers. The protocol was immunoSEQ multiplex PCR, while the TCRdb copy is restricted to in-frame clones and leaves out a portion. This sample has more than 100,000 clones; about 73% occur once, and the top ten carry less than 4%. The sequenced sample consisted of PBMCs. The V and J genes are TRBV28 and TRBJ2-5; D may be TRBD2 (6 bases). The receptor comes from a woman under 40 in good health and CMV-seropositive. CDR3 coding DNA: TGTGCCAGCAGTCCCCACATAAAGACTAGGGGAGGAGAGACCCAGTACTTC. Amino acids: CASSPHIKTRGGETQYF. The variable domain in full, with the rest retrieved from reference TRBV28 and TRBJ2-5, is DVKVTQSSRYLVKRTGEKVFLECVQDMDHENMFWYRQDPGLGLRLIYFSYDVKMKEKGDIPEGYSVSREKKERFSLILESASTNQTSMYLCASSPHIKTRGGETQYFGPGTRLLVL.